This T cell receptor beta chain came from a study of T cells after yellow fever vaccination. CDR3 length: 13 amino acids. Per the germline V gene, CDR1 is MNHNY and CDR2 is SVGAGI (reference sequence). Trimming removed 6 bases at V and 2 bases at J, with 10 bases between. This clonotype has a handful of counts. In TCRdb, the 5' RACE reads were re-called with MiXCR into one record per CDR3 protein. The sample has more than 300,000 distinct CDR3 sequences, around 11% seen once. This chain joins TRBV6-6 and TRBJ2-5; D is unresolved. The clonotype comes from a man aged 18 to 29 who received the YFV17D yellow fever vaccine. The sample in question was CD4+ T cells sorted from PBMCs, obtained 45 days after the yellow fever booster vaccination. CDR3 sequence: CASREAVQETQYF. The CDR3 DNA sequence: TGTGCCAGCAGAGAGGCGGTACAAGAGACCCAGTACTTC.